This TCR beta chain originates from a study of T cell responses to AZD1222 COVID-19 vaccine. Clones were read by immunoSEQ multiplex PCR, and TCRdb kept only the in-frame ones, dropping some. The sample has 150,000 to 200,000 clones; more than 75% are singletons. The ends lost 4 bases at V and 2 bases at J; junction bases unmatched: 6. The CDR3 contains 16 residues. Germline V gene data show CDR1 as SEHNR and CDR2 as FQNEAQ (reference sequence). The source is an adult in good health. The sequencing here drew on peripheral blood, taken on day 0 of AZD1222 vaccination. The chain links TRBV7-9 to TRBJ2-1; 9 bases are a match to TRBD2. CDR3 protein: CASSSLLAGPYNEQFF. DNA of the CDR3: TGTGCCAGCAGCTCTCTTCTAGCGGGACCCTACAATGAGCAGTTCTTC. Filled out from reference TRBV7-9 and TRBJ2-1, the complete variable domain reads DTGVSQNPRHKITKRGQNVTFRCDPISEHNRLYWYRQTLGQGPEFLTYFQNEAQLEKSRLLSDRFSAERPKGSFSTLEIQRTEQGDSAMYLCASSSLLAGPYNEQFFGPGTRLTVL.